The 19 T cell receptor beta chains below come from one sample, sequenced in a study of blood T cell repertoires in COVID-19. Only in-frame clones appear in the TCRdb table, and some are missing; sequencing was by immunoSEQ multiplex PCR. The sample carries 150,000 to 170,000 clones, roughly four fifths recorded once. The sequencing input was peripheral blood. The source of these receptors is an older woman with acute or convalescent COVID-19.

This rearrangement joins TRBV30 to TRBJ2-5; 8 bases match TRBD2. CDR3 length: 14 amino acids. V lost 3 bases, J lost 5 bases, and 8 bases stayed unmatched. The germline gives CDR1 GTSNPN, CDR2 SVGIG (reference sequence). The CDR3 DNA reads TGTGCCTGGAGGCCTAGCGGGTCCCGGGAGACCCAGTACTTC. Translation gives CAWRPSGSRETQYF.

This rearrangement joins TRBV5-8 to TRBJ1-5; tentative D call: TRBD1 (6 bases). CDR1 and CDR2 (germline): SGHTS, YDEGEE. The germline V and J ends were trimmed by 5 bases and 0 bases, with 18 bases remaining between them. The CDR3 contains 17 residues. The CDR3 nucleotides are TGTGCCAGCAGAGAAAACCAGGGGACCCTTAGCAATCAGCCCCAGCATTTT. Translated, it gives CASRENQGTLSNQPQHF.

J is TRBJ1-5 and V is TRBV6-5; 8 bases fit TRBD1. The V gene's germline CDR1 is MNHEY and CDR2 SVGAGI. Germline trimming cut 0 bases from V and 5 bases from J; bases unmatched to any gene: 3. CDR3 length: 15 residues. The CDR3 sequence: CASSYSTGADQPQHF. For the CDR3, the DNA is TGTGCCAGCAGTTACTCGACAGGGGCGGATCAGCCCCAGCATTTT.

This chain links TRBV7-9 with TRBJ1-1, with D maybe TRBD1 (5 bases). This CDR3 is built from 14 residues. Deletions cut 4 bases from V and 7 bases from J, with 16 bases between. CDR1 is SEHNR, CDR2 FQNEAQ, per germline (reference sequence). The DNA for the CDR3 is TGTGCCAGCAGCTCCCTTGGGGGGTCCCTTGAAGCTTTCTTT. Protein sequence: CASSSLGGSLEAFF.

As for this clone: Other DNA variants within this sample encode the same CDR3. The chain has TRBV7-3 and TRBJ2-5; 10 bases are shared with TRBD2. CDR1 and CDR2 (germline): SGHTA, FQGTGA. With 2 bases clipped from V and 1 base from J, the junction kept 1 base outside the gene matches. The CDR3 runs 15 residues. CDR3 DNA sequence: TGTGCCAGCAGCTTACTAGCGGGGGTCCAAGAGACCCAGTACTTC. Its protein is CASSLLAGVQETQYF.

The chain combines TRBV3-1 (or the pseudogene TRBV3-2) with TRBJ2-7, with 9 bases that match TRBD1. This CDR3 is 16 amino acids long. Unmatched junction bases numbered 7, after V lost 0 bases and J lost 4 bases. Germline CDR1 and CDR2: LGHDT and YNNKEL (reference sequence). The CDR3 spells CASSQDGGTGLYEQYF. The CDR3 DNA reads TGTGCCAGCAGCCAAGACGGGGGGACAGGGTTGTACGAGCAGTACTTC.

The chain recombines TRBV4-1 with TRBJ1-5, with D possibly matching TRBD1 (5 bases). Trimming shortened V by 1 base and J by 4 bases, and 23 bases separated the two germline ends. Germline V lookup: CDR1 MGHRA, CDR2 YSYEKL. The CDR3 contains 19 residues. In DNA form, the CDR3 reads TGCGCCAGCAGCCAAGCGTGGGGGGGGTTGTTTTTGAGGAATCAGCCCCAGCATTTT. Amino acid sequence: CASSQAWGGLFLRNQPQHF.

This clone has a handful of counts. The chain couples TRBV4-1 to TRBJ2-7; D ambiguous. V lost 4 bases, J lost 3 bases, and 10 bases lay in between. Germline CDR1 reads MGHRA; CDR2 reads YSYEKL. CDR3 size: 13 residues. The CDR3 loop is CASSPSASYEQYF. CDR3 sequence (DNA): TGCGCCAGCAGCCCCTCTGCTAGCTACGAGCAGTACTTC.

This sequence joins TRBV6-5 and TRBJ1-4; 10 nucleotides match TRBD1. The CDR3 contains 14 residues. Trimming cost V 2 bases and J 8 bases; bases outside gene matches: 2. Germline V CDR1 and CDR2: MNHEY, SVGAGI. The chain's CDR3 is CASSYGTGDEKLFF. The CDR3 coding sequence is TGTGCCAGCAGTTACGGGACAGGGGACGAAAAACTGTTTTTT.

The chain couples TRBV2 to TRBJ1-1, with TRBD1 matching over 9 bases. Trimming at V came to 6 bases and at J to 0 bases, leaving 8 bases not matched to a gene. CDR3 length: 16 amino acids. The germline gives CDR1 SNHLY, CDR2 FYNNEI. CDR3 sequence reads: CASRVGTGNLNTEAFF. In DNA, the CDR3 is TGTGCCAGCAGGGTCGGGACAGGGAACTTGAACACTGAAGCTTTCTTT.

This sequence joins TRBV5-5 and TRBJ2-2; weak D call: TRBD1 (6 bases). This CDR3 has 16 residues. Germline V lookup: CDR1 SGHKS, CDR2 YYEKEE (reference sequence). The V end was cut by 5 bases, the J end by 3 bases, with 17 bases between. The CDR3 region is CASRPKQGIDTGELFF. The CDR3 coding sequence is TGTGCCAGCAGGCCCAAGCAGGGGATCGACACCGGGGAGCTGTTTTTT.

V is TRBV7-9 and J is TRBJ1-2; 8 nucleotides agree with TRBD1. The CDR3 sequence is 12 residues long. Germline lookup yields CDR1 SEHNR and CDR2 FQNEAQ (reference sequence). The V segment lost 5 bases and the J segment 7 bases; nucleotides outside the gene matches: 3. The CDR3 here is CASSIRGPGYTF. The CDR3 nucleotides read TGTGCCAGCAGCATCAGGGGGCCTGGCTACACCTTC.

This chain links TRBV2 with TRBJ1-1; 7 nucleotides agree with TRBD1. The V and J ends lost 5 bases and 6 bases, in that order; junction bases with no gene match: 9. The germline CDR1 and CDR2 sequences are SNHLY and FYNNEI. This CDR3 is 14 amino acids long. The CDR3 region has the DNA TGTGCCAGCAGTAAGACAGGGATCGGCTCTGAAGCTTTCTTT. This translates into CASSKTGIGSEAFF. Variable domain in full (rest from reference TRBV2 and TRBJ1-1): EPEVTQTPSHQVTQMGQEVILRCVPISNHLYFYWYRQILGQKVEFLVSFYNNEISEKSEIFDDQFSVERPDGSNFTLKIRSTKLEDSAMYFCASSKTGIGSEAFFGQGTRLTVV.

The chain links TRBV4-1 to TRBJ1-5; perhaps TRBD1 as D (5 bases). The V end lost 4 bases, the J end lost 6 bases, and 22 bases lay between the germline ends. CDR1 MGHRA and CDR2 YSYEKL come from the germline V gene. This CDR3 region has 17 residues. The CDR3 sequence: CASSPTGRMVLGQPQHF. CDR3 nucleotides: TGCGCCAGCAGCCCAACAGGACGCATGGTTTTAGGTCAGCCCCAGCATTTT.

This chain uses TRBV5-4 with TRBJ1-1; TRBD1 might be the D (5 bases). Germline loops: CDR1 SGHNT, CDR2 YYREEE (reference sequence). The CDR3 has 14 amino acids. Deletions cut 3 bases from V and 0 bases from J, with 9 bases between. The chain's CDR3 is CASSWGGMNTEAFF. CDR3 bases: TGTGCCAGCAGCTGGGGGGGGATGAACACTGAAGCTTTCTTT.

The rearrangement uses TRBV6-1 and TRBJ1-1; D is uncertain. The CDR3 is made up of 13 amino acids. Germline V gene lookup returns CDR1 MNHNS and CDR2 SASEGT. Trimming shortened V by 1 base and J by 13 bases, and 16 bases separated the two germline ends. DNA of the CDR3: TGTGCCAGCAGTGAAGACCCCGTCTCGGAGAGTTTCTTT. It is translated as CASSEDPVSESFF.

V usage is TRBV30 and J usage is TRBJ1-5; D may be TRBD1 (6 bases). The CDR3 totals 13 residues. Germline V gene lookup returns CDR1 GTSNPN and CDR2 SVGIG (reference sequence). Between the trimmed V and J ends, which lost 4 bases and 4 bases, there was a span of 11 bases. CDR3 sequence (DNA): TGTGCCTGGATGGGGGGGGCGAATCAGCCCCAGCATTTT. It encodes CAWMGGANQPQHF.

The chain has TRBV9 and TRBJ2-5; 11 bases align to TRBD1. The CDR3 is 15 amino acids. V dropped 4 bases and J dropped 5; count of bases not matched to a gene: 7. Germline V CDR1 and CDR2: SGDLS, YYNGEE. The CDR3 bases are TGTGCCAGCAGCTCGAGGACAGGGGGCAGTGAGACCCAGTACTTC. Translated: CASSSRTGGSETQYF.

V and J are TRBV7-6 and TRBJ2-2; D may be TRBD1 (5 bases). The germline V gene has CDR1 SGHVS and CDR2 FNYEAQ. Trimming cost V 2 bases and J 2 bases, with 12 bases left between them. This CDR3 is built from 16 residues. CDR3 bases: TGTGCCAGCAGCTTAAGGGGTGGGGAAAACACCGGGGAGCTGTTTTTT. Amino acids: CASSLRGGENTGELFF.